The rows below give T cell receptor beta chains drawn from one sample of a study of CD8 T cells in ankylosing spondylitis. MiXCR, run by TCRdb on the 5' RACE reads, gives a single entry per CDR3 protein. The repertoire holds around 230,000 distinct CDR3 sequences, with 7.5% to 9.5% as singletons. Material for sequencing was blood, either unsorted or a sorted T cell fraction (not recorded which). These receptors came from a female donor with ankylosing spondylitis or in good health (not recorded which). CDR3s leave out the opening cysteine and the closing phenylalanine or tryptophan. Clone size is not always given. Where it is, it says once, few, many or a class for expanded clones.

v_call cdr3_length clone_size cdr3_aa
TRBV28 9 many ASSSFQTQY
TRBV5-1 13 many ASSLDSVGSDEQF
TRBV7-9 11 NA ASSPSTSNEQF
TRBV20-1 12 many SARGLVLQETQY
TRBV12-3/TRBV12-4 13 many ASSFILAGAYEQY
TRBV2 13 many ASQDRGPTREKLF
TRBV5-1 13 many ASRERGMNTGELF
TRBV12-3/TRBV12-4 14 many ASSPTAGGLSYEQY
TRBV5-1 16 many ASSRSAGRTRTYNEQF
TRBV20-1 11 many SARLDRVETQY